The source of this T cell receptor (beta chain) is a study of T cells in Graves' hyperthyroidism and ophthalmopathy. Based on clinical symptoms, serum thyroxine and TRAb, thyroid ultrasound and orbital computed tomography, diagnoses were reached. A 10 ml volume of fresh peripheral blood provided the PBMCs. Broader study findings: In the blood, most expanded thyroid clonotypes above 0.001 appeared as well.

Germline CDR1 reads SGHAT; CDR2 reads FQNNGV. CDR3 length equals 18 residues. Germline trimming cut 1 base from V and 3 bases from J; bases unmatched to any gene: 15. There are many counts of this clonotype. Its cognate antigen is unknown. Authors of the study amplified TCR beta CDR3 regions from RNA transcripts. Primed by the HTBI set, a first-round RT-PCR was run on the TCR CDR3. From the multiplex PCR reads, TCRdb called clonotypes with MiXCR, one entry per CDR3 protein. Of roughly 700,000 distinct CDR3 sequences in the sample, 11% to 15% were seen once. V usage is TRBV11-2 and J usage is TRBJ2-7; TRBD1 agrees at 7 bases. The sample comprised blood. The sequence came from a woman aged 18 to 35 with Graves' hyperthyroidism. The CDR3 DNA reads TGTGCCAGCAGCTTAGTGGGGGCTGCAGGGACAGCACGCTACGAGCAGTACTTC. Protein sequence: CASSLVGAAGTARYEQYF.